This T cell receptor (delta chain) was observed in a study of gamma-delta chains in newborns, infants, children. Study details: Microbial exposure reportedly drives polyclonal innate γδ T cell expansion after birth.

V was pared by 1 base and J by 4 bases, with 13 bases of the junction left unmatched. The CDR3 contains 18 residues. Germline V lookup: CDR1 TSWWSYY, CDR2 QGS. TCRdb reanalysed the reads with CATT. This table has 4,000 to 5,500 delta-chain clones, under 40% appearing once. V gene TRDV1 combines with J gene TRDJ1; TRDD3 matches 9 bases. This receptor was identified in a child who received the measles vaccine. The specimen was blood. CDR3 region: CALGERSYWGSLCDKLIF. DNA of the CDR3: TGTGCTCTTGGGGAACGGTCCTACTGGGGGAGCCTATGCGATAAACTCATCTTT.